What follows are 17 T cell receptor beta chains derived from one specimen sequenced in a study of yellow fever vaccine responses in identical twins. Via MiXCR, TCRdb re-called the RT-PCR reads, giving one row per CDR3 protein. The sample shows about 5,500 distinct CDR3 sequences, 86% of them seen only once. The sample consisted of T cells from blood (PBMCs), unsorted or a sorted subset (not recorded which), taken before or after yellow fever vaccination (not recorded which). The receptors originated from a young woman who received the yellow fever vaccine.

This sequence joins TRBV20-1 and TRBJ2-5; the D gene is possibly TRBD1 (5 bases). This CDR3 is 13 amino acids long. CDR1 and CDR2 (germline): DFQATT, SNEGSKA (reference sequence). V lost 1 base and J 1 base, leaving 7 bases between the germline ends. The CDR3 DNA is TGCAGTGCTAGAGCCCAGGGCCAAGAGACCCAGTACTTC. It encodes CSARAQGQETQYF.

The V and J genes are TRBV10-3 and TRBJ2-1; D uncertain. V was clipped by 5 bases and J by 6 bases, with 8 bases between them. CDR3 length: 12 amino acids. Per germline, CDR1 ENHRY and CDR2 SYGVKD. Here the CDR3 DNA reads TGTGCCATCAGTACCGTGGGCAATGAGCAGTTCTTC. Translating gives CAISTVGNEQFF.

The V call is TRBV7-9, the J call TRBJ2-1; the D is unclear. The germline V and J ends were trimmed by 5 bases and 6 bases, with 5 bases remaining between them. This CDR3 contains 11 residues. In germline, CDR1 is SEHNR, CDR2 FQNEAQ (reference sequence). CDR3 DNA sequence: TGTGCCAGCAGCCCGATCAATGAGCAGTTCTTC. Amino acid sequence: CASSPINEQFF.

V and J are TRBV28 and TRBJ2-7, with a tentative D call TRBD1 (5 bases). V lost 4 bases and J lost 4, with 8 bases in between. The germline CDR1 and CDR2 sequences are MDHEN and SYDVKM. CDR3 length equals 12 residues. The CDR3 DNA reads TGTGCCAGCAGTTCAGCAGGGTACGAGCAGTACTTC. Its translation is CASSSAGYEQYF.

The J gene is TRBJ2-3, the V gene TRBV15; 8 nucleotides align to TRBD1. The CDR3 sequence is 14 residues long. Trimming removed 5 bases from V and 6 bases from J; junction bases left unmatched: 7. CDR1 is LNHNV and CDR2 is YYDKDF in the germline V gene (reference sequence). The CDR3 coding sequence is TGTGCCACCAGCCTGGCTCAGGGGGCCGATACGCAGTATTTT. Translated: CATSLAQGADTQYF.

The rearrangement links TRBV11-3 to TRBJ2-7; 9 positions match TRBD1. Losses at the gene ends were 4 bases for V and 1 base for J; bases not matched to a gene: 5. Germline loops: CDR1 SGHNT, CDR2 YENEEA. CDR3 size: 15 residues. The CDR3 reads CASSSNRGPSYEQYF. The CDR3 coding sequence is TGTGCCAGCAGCTCCAACAGGGGGCCGTCCTACGAGCAGTACTTC.

V is TRBV30 and J is TRBJ2-3; D ambiguous. The CDR3 is made up of 12 amino acids. V was cut by 4 bases and J by 0 bases, with 5 bases left in between. Per the germline V gene, CDR1 is GTSNPN and CDR2 is SVGIG (reference sequence). CDR3 sequence reads: CAWTVSTDTQYF. As DNA, the CDR3 is TGTGCCTGGACAGTTAGCACAGATACGCAGTATTTT.

The chain couples TRBV7-2 to TRBJ1-2; no clear D gene. This CDR3 region has 13 residues. The V end was cut by 3 bases, the J end by 2 bases, with 7 bases between. From germline, CDR1 is SGHTA and CDR2 FQGNSA. This CDR3 is CASSFLPNYGYTF. The DNA of the CDR3 is TGTGCCAGCAGCTTTCTACCGAACTATGGCTACACCTTC.

J is TRBJ2-3 and V is TRBV10-3; D ambiguous. This CDR3 contains 14 residues. Germline loops: CDR1 ENHRY, CDR2 SYGVKD. V lost 3 bases and J 2 bases, leaving 9 bases between the germline ends. CDR3 sequence: CAISDNSLTDTQYF. In DNA form, the CDR3 reads TGTGCCATCAGTGACAACAGCCTCACAGATACGCAGTATTTT.

The chain combines TRBV15 with TRBJ2-3; D not certain. The length of the CDR3 is 14 residues. The germline V gene has CDR1 LNHNV and CDR2 YYDKDF (reference sequence). Trimming stripped 0 bases from V and 6 bases from J, with 10 bases between. CDR3 nucleotides: TGTGCCACCAGCAGAGATGAACTCCAGGATACGCAGTATTTT. This translates into CATSRDELQDTQYF.

The CDR3 DNA sequence: TGTGCCAGCAGCCGTAGGGATGAGCAGTTCTTC. Protein: CASSRRDEQFF. This chain uses TRBV3-1 with TRBJ2-1, with D hard to call. Trimming stripped 4 bases from V and 8 bases from J, with 6 bases between. Per germline, CDR1 LGHDT and CDR2 YNNKEL (reference sequence). The CDR3 sequence is 11 residues long.

The chain links TRBV5-1 to TRBJ2-7, with D unresolved. V dropped 2 bases and J dropped 1 base, with 10 bases sitting between them. Germline CDR1 SGHRS, CDR2 YFSETQ. The CDR3 is made up of 14 amino acids. CDR3 region: CASSFDYRSYEQYF. DNA for the CDR3: TGCGCCAGCAGCTTCGATTACCGATCCTACGAGCAGTACTTC.

The V gene is TRBV18, the J gene TRBJ2-2; D gene ambiguous. Trimming took 4 bases from V and 1 from J, leaving 10 bases between them. This CDR3 contains 15 residues. Germline lookup yields CDR1 KGHSH and CDR2 LQKENI. CDR3 protein: CASSRLDGNTGELFF. In DNA form, the CDR3 reads TGTGCCAGCTCACGTCTGGACGGGAACACCGGGGAGCTGTTTTTT. Full variable domain (rest looked up from reference TRBV18 and TRBJ2-2): NAGVMQNPRHLVRRRGQEARLRCSPMKGHSHVYWYRQLPEEGLKFMVYLQKENIIDESGMPKERFSAEFPKEGPSILRIQQVVRGDSAAYFCASSRLDGNTGELFFGEGSRLTVL.

This chain links TRBV19 with TRBJ1-5; 9 nucleotides agree with TRBD1. The CDR3 covers 13 residues. Germline V gene data show CDR1 as LNHDA and CDR2 as SQIVND (reference sequence). J was trimmed by 7 bases and V by 10 bases; bases with no gene match: 8. This CDR3 reads CATSDRGRQPQHF. Here the CDR3 DNA reads TGTGCCACCTCGGACAGGGGAAGGCAGCCCCAGCATTTT. Drawing the rest from reference TRBV19 and TRBJ1-5, the complete variable domain is DGGITQSPKYLFRKEGQNVTLSCEQNLNHDAMYWYRQDPGQGLRLIYYSQIVNDFQKGDIAEGYSVSREKKESFPLTVTSAQKNPTAFYLCATSDRGRQPQHFGDGTRLSIL.

This sequence joins TRBV20-1 and TRBJ1-2; tentative D call: TRBD1 (6 bases). The CDR3 runs 12 residues. Between the trimmed V and J ends, which lost 2 bases and 4 bases, there was a span of 8 bases. CDR1 and CDR2 from the germline V gene are DFQATT and SNEGSKA (reference sequence). The CDR3 region is CSARQGSYGYTF. The CDR3 DNA is TGCAGTGCTAGACAGGGGAGCTATGGCTACACCTTC.

V gene TRBV20-1 combines with J gene TRBJ2-1, with TRBD2 matching 12 bases. CDR3 length: 19 residues. J gave up 1 base and V 0 bases, and 10 bases lay outside the gene matches. Germline V gene sequence: CDR1 DFQATT, CDR2 SNEGSKA (reference sequence). This chain's CDR3 is CSARDPLAGGPISYNEQFF. The CDR3 DNA sequence: TGCAGTGCTAGAGATCCCCTAGCGGGAGGGCCAATTTCCTACAATGAGCAGTTCTTC.

The chain recombines TRBV29-1 with TRBJ2-7; D gene unclear. This CDR3 contains 11 residues. In germline, CDR1 is SQVTM, CDR2 ANQGSEA. V was pared by 3 bases and J by 3 bases, with 6 bases between. In DNA, the CDR3 is TGCAGCGTTGAGTTAAGCTACGAGCAGTACTTC. It yields the protein CSVELSYEQYF.